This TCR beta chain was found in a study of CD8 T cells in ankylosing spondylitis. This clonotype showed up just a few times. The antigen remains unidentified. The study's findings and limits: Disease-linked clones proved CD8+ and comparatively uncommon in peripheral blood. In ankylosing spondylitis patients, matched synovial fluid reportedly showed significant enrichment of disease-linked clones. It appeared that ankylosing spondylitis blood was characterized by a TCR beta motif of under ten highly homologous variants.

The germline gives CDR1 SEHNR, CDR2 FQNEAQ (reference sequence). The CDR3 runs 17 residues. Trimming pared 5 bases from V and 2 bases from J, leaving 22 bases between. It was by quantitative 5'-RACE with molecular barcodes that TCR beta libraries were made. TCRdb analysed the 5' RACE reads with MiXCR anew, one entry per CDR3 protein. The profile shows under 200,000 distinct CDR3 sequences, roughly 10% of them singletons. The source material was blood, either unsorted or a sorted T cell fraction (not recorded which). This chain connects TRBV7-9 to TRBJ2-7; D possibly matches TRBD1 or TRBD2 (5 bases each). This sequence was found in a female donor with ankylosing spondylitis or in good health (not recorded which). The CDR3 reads CASSPLGTDPETYEQYF. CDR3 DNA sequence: TGTGCCAGCAGCCCCCTCGGGACGGATCCTGAAACCTACGAGCAGTACTTC.